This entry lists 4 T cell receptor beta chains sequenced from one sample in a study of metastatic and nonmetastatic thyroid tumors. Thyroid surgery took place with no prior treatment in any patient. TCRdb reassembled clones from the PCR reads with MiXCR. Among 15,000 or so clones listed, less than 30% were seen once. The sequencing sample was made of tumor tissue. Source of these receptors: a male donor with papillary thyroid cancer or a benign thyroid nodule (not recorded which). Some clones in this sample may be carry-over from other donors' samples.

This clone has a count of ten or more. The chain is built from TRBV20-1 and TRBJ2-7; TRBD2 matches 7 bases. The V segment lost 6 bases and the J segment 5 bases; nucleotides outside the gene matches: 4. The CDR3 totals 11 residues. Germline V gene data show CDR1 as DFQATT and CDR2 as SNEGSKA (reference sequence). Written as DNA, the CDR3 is TGCAGTGCAACTAGCGCCGACGAGCAGTACTTC. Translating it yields CSATSADEQYF.

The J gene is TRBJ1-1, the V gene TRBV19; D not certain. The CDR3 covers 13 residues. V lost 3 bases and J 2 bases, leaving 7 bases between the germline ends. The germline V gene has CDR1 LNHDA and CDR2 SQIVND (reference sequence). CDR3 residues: CASSIHLNTEAFF. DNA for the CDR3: TGTGCCAGTAGTATTCATCTTAACACTGAAGCTTTCTTT.

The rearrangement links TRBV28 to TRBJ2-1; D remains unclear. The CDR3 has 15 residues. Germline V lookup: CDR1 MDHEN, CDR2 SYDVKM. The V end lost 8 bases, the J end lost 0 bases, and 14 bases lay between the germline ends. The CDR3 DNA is TGTGCCAGCCCACCTGTGTGTAGCTCCTACAATGAGCAGTTCTTC. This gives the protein CASPPVCSSYNEQFF.

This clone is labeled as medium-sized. The chain's CDR3 is CSVGESPNSPLHF. Here the CDR3 DNA reads TGCAGCGTTGGGGAGAGCCCTAATTCACCCCTCCACTTT. The chain uses TRBV29-1 and TRBJ1-6; D is undetermined. Trimming removed 4 bases at V and 6 bases at J, with 10 bases between. Per the germline V gene, CDR1 is SQVTM and CDR2 is ANQGSEA. The CDR3 has 13 amino acids.